This T cell receptor beta chain comes out of a study of CD8 T cells in ankylosing spondylitis. Study results and limitations: Disease-linked clones were found to be CD8+ and relatively rare in peripheral blood. Ankylosing spondylitis blood appeared to carry a characteristic TCR beta motif of roughly eight highly homologous variants. Reactive arthritis synovial fluid and blood were previously reported to contain some motif variants.

TCRdb recomputed calls from the 5' RACE reads with MiXCR, one row per CDR3 protein. The table shows 650,000 to 800,000 distinct CDR3 sequences, with over 15% occurring only once. For this clonotype: The antigen is undetermined.

The receptor comes from a male donor with ankylosing spondylitis. The sequencing sample was made of blood, either unsorted or a sorted T cell fraction (not recorded which).

DNA of the CDR3: TGTGCCAGCAGTTTGGGGTTGGGACTAGCGGTACTCAATGAGCAGTTCTTC. This gives the protein CASSLGLGLAVLNEQFF. The V call is TRBV27, the J call TRBJ2-1, with 11 bases that match TRBD2. This CDR3 contains 17 residues. Per the germline V gene, CDR1 is MNHEY and CDR2 is SMNVEV (reference sequence). The V and J ends lost 3 bases and 6 bases, in that order; junction bases with no gene match: 10.